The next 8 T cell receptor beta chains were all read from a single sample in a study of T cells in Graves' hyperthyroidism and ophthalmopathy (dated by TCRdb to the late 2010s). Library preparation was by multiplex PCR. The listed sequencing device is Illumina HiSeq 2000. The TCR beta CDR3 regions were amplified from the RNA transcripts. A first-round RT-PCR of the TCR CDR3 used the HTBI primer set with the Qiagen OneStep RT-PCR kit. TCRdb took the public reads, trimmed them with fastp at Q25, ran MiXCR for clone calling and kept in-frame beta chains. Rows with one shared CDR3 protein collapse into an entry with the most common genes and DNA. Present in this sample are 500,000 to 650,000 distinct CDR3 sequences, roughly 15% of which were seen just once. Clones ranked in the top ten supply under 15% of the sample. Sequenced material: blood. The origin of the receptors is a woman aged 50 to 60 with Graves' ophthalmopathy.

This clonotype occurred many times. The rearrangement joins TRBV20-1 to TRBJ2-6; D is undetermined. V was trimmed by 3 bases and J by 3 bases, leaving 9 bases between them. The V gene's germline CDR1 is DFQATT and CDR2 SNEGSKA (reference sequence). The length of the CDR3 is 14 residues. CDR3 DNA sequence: TGCAGTGCTAGTGCCGGGTATGGGGCCAACGTCCTGACTTTC. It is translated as CSASAGYGANVLTF.

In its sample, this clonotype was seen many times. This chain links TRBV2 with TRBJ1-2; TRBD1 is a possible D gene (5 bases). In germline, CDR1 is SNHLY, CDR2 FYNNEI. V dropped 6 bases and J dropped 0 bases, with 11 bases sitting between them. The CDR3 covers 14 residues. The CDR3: CASSGTRANYGYTF. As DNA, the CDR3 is TGTGCCAGCAGCGGGACTAGAGCTAACTATGGCTACACCTTC. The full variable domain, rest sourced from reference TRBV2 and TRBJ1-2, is EPEVTQTPSHQVTQMGQEVILRCVPISNHLYFYWYRQILGQKVEFLVSFYNNEISEKSEIFDDQFSVERPDGSNFTLKIRSTKLEDSAMYFCASSGTRANYGYTFGSGTRLTVV.

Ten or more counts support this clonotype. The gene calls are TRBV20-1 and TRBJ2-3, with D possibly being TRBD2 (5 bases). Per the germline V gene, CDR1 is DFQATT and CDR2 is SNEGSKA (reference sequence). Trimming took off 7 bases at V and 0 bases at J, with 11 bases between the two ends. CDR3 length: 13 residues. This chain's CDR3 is CSDGGGSTDTQYF. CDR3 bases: TGCAGTGACGGCGGAGGTAGCACAGATACGCAGTATTTT.

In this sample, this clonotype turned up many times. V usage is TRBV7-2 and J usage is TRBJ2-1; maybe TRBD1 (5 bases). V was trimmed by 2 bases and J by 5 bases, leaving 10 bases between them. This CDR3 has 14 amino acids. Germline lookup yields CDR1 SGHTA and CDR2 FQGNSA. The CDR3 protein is CASSLTGSNNEQFF. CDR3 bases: TGTGCCAGCAGCTTAACAGGCAGTAACAATGAGCAGTTCTTC.

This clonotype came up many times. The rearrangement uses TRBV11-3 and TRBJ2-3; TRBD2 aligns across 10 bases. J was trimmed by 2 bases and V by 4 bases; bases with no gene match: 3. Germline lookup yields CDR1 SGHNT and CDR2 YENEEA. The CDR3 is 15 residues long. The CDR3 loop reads CASSSGLADTDTQYF. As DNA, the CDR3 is TGTGCCAGCAGCTCAGGACTAGCGGACACAGATACGCAGTATTTT.

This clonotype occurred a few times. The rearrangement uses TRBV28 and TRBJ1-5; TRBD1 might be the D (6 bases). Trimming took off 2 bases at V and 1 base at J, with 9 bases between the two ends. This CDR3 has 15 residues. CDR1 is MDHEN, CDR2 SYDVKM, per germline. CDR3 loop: CASSLGTHSNQPQHF. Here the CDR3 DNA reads TGTGCCAGCAGTTTAGGGACACACAGCAATCAGCCCCAGCATTTT.

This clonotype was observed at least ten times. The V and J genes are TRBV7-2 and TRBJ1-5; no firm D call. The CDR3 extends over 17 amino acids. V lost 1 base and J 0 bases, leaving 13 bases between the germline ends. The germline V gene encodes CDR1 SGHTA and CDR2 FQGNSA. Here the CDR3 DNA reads TGTGCCAGCAGCTTAGTAGGTGGCGGAAATAGCAATCAGCCCCAGCATTTT. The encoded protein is CASSLVGGGNSNQPQHF.

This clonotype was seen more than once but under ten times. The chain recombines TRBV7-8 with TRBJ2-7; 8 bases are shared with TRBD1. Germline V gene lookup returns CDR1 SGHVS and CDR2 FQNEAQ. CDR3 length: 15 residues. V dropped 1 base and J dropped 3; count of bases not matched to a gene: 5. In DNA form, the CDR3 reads TGTGCCAGCAGCTTAGTGCGGGACAGGAGCTACGAGCAGTACTTC. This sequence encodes CASSLVRDRSYEQYF.